This note documents a single T cell receptor beta chain sequence. The antigen is unknown. These data are taken from a study of shared clonotypes between healthy human individuals. In the study overall: Every donor yielded three CD4 naive, three CD4 memory, two CD8 naive and one CD8 memory plate. Study-wide results and limits: Donor scarcity curtailed the genetic and exposure-history diversity represented herein. Measured sharing among donors was expected to vary with sequencing depth.

The V end was cut by 4 bases, the J end by 5 bases, with 18 bases between. This CDR3 has 16 residues. Measured with immunoSEQ multiplex PCR; TCRdb has only the in-frame clones, and not every one. The table lists roughly 2.6 million clones, more than 80% of them singletons, with over 0.12% in the top ten. The TCR originated in a young man in good health. The chain combines TRBV23-1 with TRBJ1-5; tentatively, D is TRBD1 (5 bases). TRBV23-1 is assigned to the ORF class and has an uncertain function. Source material: naive CD4+ T cells sorted from blood. Subset meaning: CD45RA+ positively selected. This CDR3 reads CASSLAEDTFYQPQHF. The CDR3 region has the DNA TGCGCCAGCAGTCTCGCGGAGGACACGTTCTATCAGCCCCAGCATTTT.